This T cell receptor beta chain emerged from a study of monozygotic twins with inflammatory bowel disease. Study results and limitations: Varying immunosuppressive regimens may have increased patient repertoire variability.

In the case of this clonotype: Its antigen is unknown.

Total RNA input per TCR library was around 3,600 ng. Per-sample cDNA came from eight separate reactions. Following a re-call of the 5' RACE reads, TCRdb has one entry per CDR3 protein and lacks DNA. The listing records about 350,000 distinct CDR3 sequences. CDR1 is MNHEY and CDR2 is SVGEGT in the germline V gene. The CDR3 length is 11 residues. The chain couples TRBV6-2 or TRBV6-3 to TRBJ2-7; no DNA is available, so the TRBD1 call from TCRdb remains unchecked. The TCR sequence derives from a human donor with ulcerative colitis or Crohn's disease, or a healthy co-twin of an affected twin (not recorded which). Sample: blood. CDR3 protein: CAATGSYEQYF.